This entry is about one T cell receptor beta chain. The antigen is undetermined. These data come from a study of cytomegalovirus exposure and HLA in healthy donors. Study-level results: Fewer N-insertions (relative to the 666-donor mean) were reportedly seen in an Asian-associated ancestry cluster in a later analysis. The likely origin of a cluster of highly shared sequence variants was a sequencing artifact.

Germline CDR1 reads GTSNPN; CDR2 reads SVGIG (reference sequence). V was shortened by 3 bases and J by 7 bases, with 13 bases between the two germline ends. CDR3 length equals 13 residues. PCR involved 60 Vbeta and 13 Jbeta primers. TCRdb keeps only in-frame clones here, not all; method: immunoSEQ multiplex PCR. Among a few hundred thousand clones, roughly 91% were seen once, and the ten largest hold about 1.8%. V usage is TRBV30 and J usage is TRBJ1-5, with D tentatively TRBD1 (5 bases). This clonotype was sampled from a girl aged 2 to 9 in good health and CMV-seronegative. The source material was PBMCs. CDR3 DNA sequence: TGTGCCTGGAGCGGGACGGGAGGGCAGCCCCAGCATTTT. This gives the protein CAWSGTGGQPQHF.